This TCR beta chain appears in the sequencing data of a study of identical twins. There are a few counts of this clonotype. Template switching added a universal primer site; cDNA carried unique molecular identifiers. Using its own MiXCR run on the 5' RACE reads, TCRdb lists one record per CDR3 protein. The sample holds over 550,000 distinct CDR3 sequences; about 7% are singletons and the top ten take roughly 1.6%. Healthy Caucasians made up all donors. This sample also appeared in a second study, on yellow fever vaccine responses in identical twins. As reported in that work: Twins' T cell vaccine responses reportedly looked partly convergent, partly personalized.

This receptor was obtained from a woman aged 18 to 35 in good health. Sequencing input: PBMCs.

The CDR3 loop reads CASSVDGSKNIQYF. The CDR3 DNA follows: TGCGCCAGCAGCGTGGACGGGTCAAAAAACATTCAGTACTTC. The rearrangement links TRBV5-1 to TRBJ2-4; D is ambiguous. The CDR3 totals 14 residues. V lost 4 bases and J lost 4, with 12 bases in between. Germline loops: CDR1 SGHRS, CDR2 YFSETQ.